These 26 T cell receptor beta chains were all obtained from the same sample, sequenced in a study of blood T cell repertoires in COVID-19. Measured with immunoSEQ multiplex PCR; TCRdb has only the in-frame clones, and not every one. Of about 97,000 clones listed, around 87% are singletons. The specimen was peripheral blood. The source is a human donor in a cohort sampled during active COVID-19.

The J gene is TRBJ2-5, the V gene TRBV6-2 or TRBV6-3; D is perhaps TRBD2 (5 bases). This CDR3 region has 14 residues. The germline V gene encodes CDR1 MNHEY and CDR2 SVGEGT. V was trimmed by 6 bases and J by 1 base, leaving 12 bases between them. The CDR3 spells CASSSGRVQETQYF. CDR3 coding DNA: TGTGCCAGCAGCAGCGGACGGGTCCAAGAGACCCAGTACTTC.

The chain joins TRBV19 to TRBJ2-1; the D gene is possibly TRBD2 (6 bases). Deletions cut 8 bases from V and 9 bases from J, with 29 bases between. The CDR3 covers 17 residues. CDR1 is LNHDA and CDR2 is SQIVND in the germline V gene (reference sequence). The CDR3 reads CASRTSSDPSAGSEQFF. Written as DNA, the CDR3 is TGTGCCAGTCGCACTTCTAGCGACCCCTCGGCGGGGAGTGAGCAGTTCTTC.

This chain joins TRBV28 and TRBJ2-6; 7 nucleotides align to TRBD1. CDR1 and CDR2 from the germline V gene are MDHEN and SYDVKM. Trimming cost V 7 bases and J 4 bases; bases outside gene matches: 13. CDR3 length: 17 residues. This chain's CDR3 is CASTNSGQPFGANVLTF. The CDR3 DNA reads as TGTGCCAGCACCAATTCGGGACAGCCTTTCGGGGCCAACGTCCTGACTTTC.

V gene TRBV19 combines with J gene TRBJ1-1; D is unresolved. Looked up from germline, CDR1 is LNHDA and CDR2 is SQIVND (reference sequence). V dropped 8 bases and J dropped 1 base, with 14 bases sitting between them. The CDR3 length is 14 residues. In nucleotides, the CDR3 is TGTGCCAGTCAGCCCCTCCGGGAGAACACTGAAGCTTTCTTT. Translating gives CASQPLRENTEAFF.

The V gene is TRBV19, the J gene TRBJ1-4, with 9 bases that match TRBD1. The length of the CDR3 is 12 residues. After removal of 7 bases from V and 7 bases from J, the junction contained 1 base not matched to a gene. Germline CDR1 LNHDA, CDR2 SQIVND (reference sequence). CDR3 DNA: TGTGCCAGTAAACAGGGGGCTGAAAAACTGTTTTTT. Translated, it gives CASKQGAEKLFF.

Here the CDR3 reads CASSFWDTVEQFF. CDR3 coding DNA: TGTGCCAGCAGTTTCTGGGACACCGTGGAGCAGTTCTTC. The chain is built from TRBV27 and TRBJ2-1; a weak D match, TRBD1 (6 bases). Germline CDR1 is MNHEY and CDR2 is SMNVEV (reference sequence). Trimming stripped 3 bases from V and 10 bases from J, with 13 bases between. This CDR3 contains 13 residues.

This clone was counted between two and nine times. The rearrangement uses TRBV6-2 or TRBV6-3 and TRBJ2-1; D not resolved. Germline CDR1 reads MNHEY; CDR2 reads SVGEGT. Trimming left V 0 bases short and J 10 bases short, with 7 bases between. The CDR3 has 12 residues. This CDR3 reads CASSYSRLEQFF. CDR3 nucleotide sequence: TGTGCCAGCAGTTACTCGAGATTGGAGCAGTTCTTC.

V gene TRBV29-1 combines with J gene TRBJ2-3, with 8 nucleotides matching TRBD1. The CDR3 has 15 amino acids. The V gene end was trimmed by 7 bases and the J gene end by 6 bases; junction bases not matched to a gene: 15. Germline V gives CDR1 SQVTM, CDR2 ANQGSEA. The CDR3 DNA follows: TGCAGCGGTTTAAAGGGACAGGACAGCGGGGATACGCAGTATTTT. As protein: CSGLKGQDSGDTQYF.

The CDR3 region is CASSPWSDRSSTDTQYF. DNA for the CDR3: TGCGCCAGCAGCCCATGGTCTGACAGGTCTAGCACAGATACGCAGTATTTT. The chain couples TRBV5-1 to TRBJ2-3; D might be TRBD1 (6 bases). The CDR3 is 17 amino acids. Per germline, CDR1 SGHRS and CDR2 YFSETQ. With 4 bases removed from V and 0 bases from J, the gap between germline ends came to 18 bases.

The chain couples TRBV5-4 to TRBJ2-2, with 8 bases that match TRBD2. J gave up 7 bases and V 3 bases, and 20 bases lay outside the gene matches. CDR1 and CDR2 from the germline V gene are SGHNT and YYREEE (reference sequence). The CDR3 extends over 19 amino acids. This chain's CDR3 is CASSSSLGLAGIGGGELFF. CDR3 DNA sequence: TGTGCCAGCAGCTCATCTCTGGGGCTAGCGGGCATAGGGGGCGGGGAGCTGTTTTTT.

The chain couples TRBV7-3 to TRBJ2-7, with 10 bases matching TRBD2. The germline CDR1 and CDR2 sequences are SGHTA and FQGTGA. This CDR3 has 17 residues. Losses at the gene ends were 1 base for V and 7 bases for J; bases not matched to a gene: 13. This chain's CDR3 is CASSLRPSASGSEEQYF. CDR3 DNA: TGTGCCAGCAGCTTAAGGCCTAGCGCTAGCGGGAGTGAGGAGCAGTACTTC.

J is TRBJ1-1 and V is TRBV19; 7 bases fit TRBD1. CDR1 and CDR2 from the germline V gene are LNHDA and SQIVND (reference sequence). This CDR3 is 15 amino acids long. J lost 4 bases, V lost 7 bases, and 12 bases had no gene match. The CDR3 nucleotides read TGTGCCAGTATAAATGAATACGAGGGGGCCACTGAAGCTTTCTTT. Its protein is CASINEYEGATEAFF.

The V and J genes are TRBV4-3 and TRBJ2-7, with 11 bases fitting TRBD2. The CDR3 length is 17 residues. J lost 2 bases, V lost 0 bases, and 6 bases had no gene match. Germline V gives CDR1 LGHNA, CDR2 YSLEER. Here the CDR3 reads CASSQDPSGRLAYEQYF. CDR3 DNA sequence: TGCGCCAGCAGCCAAGACCCTAGCGGGAGGCTAGCCTACGAGCAGTACTTC.

This chain's CDR3 is CASSVSRRSGYTF. In DNA form, the CDR3 reads TGTGCCAGCAGCGTTAGCCGGAGATCTGGCTACACCTTC. The rearrangement joins TRBV11-3 to TRBJ1-2; D ambiguous. The CDR3 sequence is 13 residues long. CDR1 and CDR2 (germline): SGHNT, YENEEA. V was trimmed by 5 bases and J by 7 bases, leaving 14 bases between them.

The gene calls are TRBV5-1 and TRBJ1-2; 9 bases match TRBD1. With V trimmed by 4 bases and J by 8 bases, 27 bases remained unmatched. This CDR3 comprises 20 residues. Germline CDR1 SGHRS, CDR2 YFSETQ. CDR3 protein: CASSTGGPGQGPLSFGGYTF. CDR3 bases: TGCGCCAGCAGCACCGGGGGTCCGGGACAGGGACCGTTATCCTTTGGCGGCTACACCTTC.

The chain recombines TRBV5-4 with TRBJ2-7, with 14 bases identical to TRBD2. Losses at the gene ends were 5 bases for V and 7 bases for J; bases not matched to a gene: 8. This CDR3 has 15 residues. CDR1 and CDR2 from the germline V gene are SGHNT and YYREEE (reference sequence). In nucleotides, the CDR3 is TGTGCCAGCAGTCGTAGACTAGCGGGAGGGGAGGAGCAGTACTTC. Its translation is CASSRRLAGGEEQYF.

This chain uses TRBV7-2 with TRBJ2-7; tentative D call: TRBD2 (7 bases). The V gene lost 5 bases and the J gene lost 7 bases, with 21 bases spanning the gap. Germline CDR1 is SGHTA and CDR2 is FQGNSA. This CDR3 region has 15 residues. CDR3 region: CASSLTTTGGGEQYF. CDR3 in DNA: TGTGCCAGCAGCCTTACCACTACGGGGGGCGGAGAGCAGTACTTC. The full variable domain, in which reference TRBV7-2 and TRBJ2-7 provide the parts outside the CDR3, is GAGVSQSPSNKVTEKGKDVELRCDPISGHTALYWYRQSLGQGLEFLIYFQGNSAPDKSGLPSDRFSAERTGGSVSTLTIQRTQQEDSAVYLCASSLTTTGGGEQYFGPGTRLTVT.

The rearrangement uses TRBV4-1 and TRBJ1-5; 8 nucleotides match TRBD1. Trimming at V came to 4 bases and at J to 5 bases, leaving 4 bases not matched to a gene. The CDR3 is 14 amino acids. Germline-derived CDR1 and CDR2 are MGHRA and YSYEKL. The DNA of the CDR3 is TGCGCCAGCAGCCCCGGGACAGGAGATCAGCCCCAGCATTTT. Encoded protein: CASSPGTGDQPQHF.

The V and J genes are TRBV29-1 and TRBJ2-5; 14 bases line up with TRBD2. CDR3 length: 14 amino acids. Trimming took 6 bases from V and 2 from J; bases not matched to a gene: 2. Germline V gene sequence: CDR1 SQVTM, CDR2 ANQGSEA. CDR3 in amino acids: CSVGTSGSQETQYF. CDR3 bases: TGCAGCGTAGGGACTAGCGGGAGTCAAGAGACCCAGTACTTC.

The genes are TRBV13 and TRBJ2-3, with 9 bases fitting TRBD2. The CDR3 runs to 17 residues. The V gene's germline CDR1 is PRHDT and CDR2 FYEKMQ (reference sequence). After removal of 5 bases from V and 1 base from J, the junction contained 10 bases not matched to a gene. The CDR3 DNA follows: TGTGCCAGCAGCCCGAGTCTAGCGGGAATCGGCACAGATACGCAGTATTTT. Translated, it gives CASSPSLAGIGTDTQYF.

V and J are TRBV28 and TRBJ1-5, with D unresolved. The CDR3 length is 12 residues. Per germline, CDR1 MDHEN and CDR2 SYDVKM. Trimming pared 6 bases from V and 4 bases from J, leaving 7 bases between. This CDR3 reads CASSVANQPQHF. In DNA, the CDR3 is TGTGCCAGCAGCGTGGCTAATCAGCCCCAGCATTTT.

V usage is TRBV7-2 and J usage is TRBJ2-5; TRBD2 agrees at 10 bases. The CDR3 is 15 residues long. V trimming: 1 base; J trimming: 3 bases; junction bases outside the gene matches: 2. CDR1 and CDR2 (germline): SGHTA, FQGNSA. CDR3 loop: CASSLVGLAEETQYF. The CDR3 nucleotides read TGTGCCAGCAGCTTAGTAGGACTAGCGGAAGAGACCCAGTACTTC. The full variable domain, its missing parts supplied by reference TRBV7-2 and TRBJ2-5, is GAGVSQSPSNKVTEKGKDVELRCDPISGHTALYWYRQSLGQGLEFLIYFQGNSAPDKSGLPSDRFSAERTGGSVSTLTIQRTQQEDSAVYLCASSLVGLAEETQYFGPGTRLLVL.

The chain links TRBV7-2 to TRBJ2-7; D gene uncertain. CDR3 length equals 13 residues. Trimming removed 1 base from V and 3 bases from J, with 7 bases in between. Germline V gene lookup returns CDR1 SGHTA and CDR2 FQGNSA. CDR3 residues: CASSLDTVYEQYF. The CDR3 DNA sequence: TGTGCCAGCAGCTTAGATACAGTCTACGAGCAGTACTTC.

The CDR3: CATGTGVLAKNIQYF. The CDR3, as DNA: TGTGCCACCGGGACAGGGGTTTTAGCCAAAAACATTCAGTACTTC. This chain joins TRBV6-5 and TRBJ2-4; 10 nucleotides line up with TRBD1. CDR1 is MNHEY, CDR2 SVGAGI, per germline. The V and J ends lost 10 bases and 0 bases, in that order; junction bases with no gene match: 6. This CDR3 has 15 residues.

This chain connects TRBV19 to TRBJ1-1; D is possibly TRBD1 (5 bases). CDR1 is LNHDA, CDR2 SQIVND, per germline (reference sequence). The ends were cut back, 6 bases at V and 5 bases at J, with 13 bases in the middle. This CDR3 comprises 13 residues. The CDR3 spells CASRHGGGTEAFF. The CDR3, as DNA: TGTGCCAGTAGACATGGCGGGGGGACTGAAGCTTTCTTT.

As DNA, the CDR3 is TGTGCCAGCAGCTTAGAGGCAGGGAGGAACTATGGCTACACCTTC. Translating it yields CASSLEAGRNYGYTF. This sequence joins TRBV11-2 and TRBJ1-2, with a weak D call TRBD1 (5 bases). The CDR3 is made up of 15 amino acids. The V and J ends lost 0 bases and 2 bases respectively, with 10 bases between them. Germline CDR1 and CDR2: SGHAT and FQNNGV.